These 13 T cell receptor beta chains originate from one sample sequenced in a study of PD-L1 blockade in urothelial cancer. This sample's time point: pretreatment peripheral blood. Profiled with immunoSEQ multiplex PCR; TCRdb holds only in-frame clones, not every one. The sample holds tens of thousands of clones; 81% are singletons and the top ten take around 3.2%. The sample was PBMCs, taken around atezolizumab (anti-PD-L1) treatment. The source of these receptors is a man between 65 and 79 years old with urothelial cancer.

The CDR3 region has the DNA TGTGCCACCAGCAGAGATTTGAGACAGGGGGCCTACGAGCAGTACTTC. It is translated as CATSRDLRQGAYEQYF. The chain employs TRBV15 and TRBJ2-7, with 9 bases aligning to TRBD1. CDR1 LNHNV and CDR2 YYDKDF come from the germline V gene (reference sequence). Unmatched junction bases numbered 5, after V lost 0 bases and J lost 2 bases. The CDR3 spans 16 residues. The full variable domain, in which reference TRBV15 and TRBJ2-7 provide the parts outside the CDR3, is DAMVIQNPRYQVTQFGKPVTLSCSQTLNHNVMYWYQQKSSQAPKLLFHYYDKDFNNEADTPDNFQSRRPNTSFCFLDIRSPGLGDTAMYLCATSRDLRQGAYEQYFGPGTRLTVT.

The rearrangement links TRBV19 to TRBJ2-2; D is possibly TRBD1 (5 bases). The CDR3 consists of 16 residues. V was cut by 4 bases and J by 5 bases, with 17 bases left in between. CDR1 is LNHDA and CDR2 is SQIVND in the germline V gene (reference sequence). CDR3 coding DNA: TGTGCCAGTAGTAATCCCCTGGGGCGTTCAACCGGGGAGCTGTTTTTT. Amino acid sequence: CASSNPLGRSTGELFF.

The J gene is TRBJ2-3, the V gene TRBV19; 11 bases agree with TRBD2. V was clipped by 7 bases and J by 1 base; unmatched bases: 10. The CDR3 sequence is 17 residues long. Per the germline V gene, CDR1 is LNHDA and CDR2 is SQIVND (reference sequence). The CDR3 reads CASMGGLAGGGTDTQYF. CDR3 DNA: TGTGCCAGTATGGGGGGGCTAGCGGGAGGTGGCACAGATACGCAGTATTTT.

This clone was detected a few times. The chain carries TRBV5-4 and TRBJ2-7, with D possibly matching TRBD2 (5 bases). The CDR3 sequence is 17 residues long. Germline CDR1 and CDR2: SGHNT and YYREEE (reference sequence). The V end was cut by 0 bases, the J end by 5 bases, with 21 bases between. CDR3 sequence (DNA): TGTGCCAGCAGCTTGGTGGAGCGAGCGCAAAGGGAGAACGAGCAGTACTTC. It yields the protein CASSLVERAQRENEQYF.

On this clone: Other DNA sequences within the sample encode an identical CDR3. The chain carries TRBV18 and TRBJ1-1; D perhaps matches TRBD1 (5 bases). V lost 1 base and J lost 5, with 11 bases in between. From germline, CDR1 is KGHSH and CDR2 LQKENI. The CDR3 covers 14 residues. The CDR3 loop is CASSPRSGRTEAFF. In DNA, the CDR3 is TGTGCCAGCTCACCACGATCAGGGCGGACTGAAGCTTTCTTT.

The gene calls are TRBV11-2 and TRBJ2-1; 9 bases agree with TRBD2. Trimming cost V 7 bases and J 2 bases; bases outside gene matches: 6. The CDR3 has 15 residues. The V gene's germline CDR1 is SGHAT and CDR2 FQNNGV. The CDR3 DNA reads TGTGCCAGCACCCGGGCTAGCGGGACCTACAATGAGCAGTTCTTC. Translating gives CASTRASGTYNEQFF.

The chain carries TRBV2 and TRBJ2-1, with TRBD2 matching over 14 bases. CDR1 and CDR2 (germline): SNHLY, FYNNEI. This CDR3 contains 13 residues. The trim removed 6 bases at V and 9 bases at J, leaving 1 base unmatched. The CDR3 coding sequence is TGTGCCAGCAGCGGACTAGCGGGAGGTGAGCAGTTCTTC. It codes for CASSGLAGGEQFF. The variable domain in full, with the rest retrieved from reference TRBV2 and TRBJ2-1, is EPEVTQTPSHQVTQMGQEVILRCVPISNHLYFYWYRQILGQKVEFLVSFYNNEISEKSEIFDDQFSVERPDGSNFTLKIRSTKLEDSAMYFCASSGLAGGEQFFGPGTRLTVL.

The rearrangement links TRBV5-1 to TRBJ2-1, with D maybe TRBD2 (6 bases). Germline V gene data show CDR1 as SGHRS and CDR2 as YFSETQ. CDR3 size: 16 residues. V was pared by 2 bases and J by 6 bases, with 18 bases between. The CDR3 protein is CASSLEPGLPLNEQFF. The CDR3, as DNA: TGCGCCAGCAGCTTAGAACCCGGACTACCCCTCAATGAGCAGTTCTTC.

The V gene is TRBV30, the J gene TRBJ1-3; a possible D gene is TRBD1 (5 bases). The CDR3 consists of 15 residues. Germline CDR1 GTSNPN, CDR2 SVGIG (reference sequence). Trimming stripped 2 bases from V and 9 bases from J, with 20 bases between. The CDR3 DNA reads TGTGCCTGGAGTATCAGTAACCGGGGGTATGGCACCATATATTTT. This encodes CAWSISNRGYGTIYF. Filled out from reference TRBV30 and TRBJ1-3, the complete variable domain reads SQTIHQWPATLVQPVGSPLSLECTVEGTSNPNLYWYRQAAGRGLQLLFYSVGIGQISSEVPQNLSASRPQDRQFILSSKKLLLSDSGFYLCAWSISNRGYGTIYFGEGSWLTVV.

The rearrangement joins TRBV7-2 to TRBJ2-7, with 8 bases fitting TRBD2. Germline-derived CDR1 and CDR2 are SGHTA and FQGNSA. The junction had 8 bases not matched to a gene; V was cut back by 5 bases and J by 2 bases. The CDR3 is made up of 15 amino acids. CDR3 loop: CASSDRGTRTYEQYF. CDR3 DNA: TGTGCCAGCAGCGACCGGGGGACTAGGACCTACGAGCAGTACTTC.

The chain couples TRBV4-1 to TRBJ2-4, with 10 bases that match TRBD2. Trimming removed 0 bases from V and 6 bases from J; junction bases left unmatched: 11. The germline V gene has CDR1 MGHRA and CDR2 YSYEKL. The CDR3 extends over 18 amino acids. For the CDR3, the DNA is TGCGCCAGCAGCCAAGATGCAGCGGGAGGGCCGATTCCAAACATTCAGTACTTC. Encoded protein: CASSQDAAGGPIPNIQYF.

The chain is built from TRBV5-8 and TRBJ2-5, with D maybe TRBD2 (7 bases). V was trimmed by 5 bases and J by 5 bases, leaving 16 bases between them. The CDR3 spans 14 residues. Germline V gene sequence: CDR1 SGHTS, CDR2 YDEGEE. The CDR3 protein is CASRPRGAWETQYF. CDR3 nucleotide sequence: TGTGCCAGCAGACCCCGGGGGGCGTGGGAGACCCAGTACTTC.

The genes are TRBV28 and TRBJ2-7; TRBD1 agrees at 9 bases. CDR3 length: 14 amino acids. The V segment lost 7 bases and the J segment 2 bases; nucleotides outside the gene matches: 6. Germline V lookup: CDR1 MDHEN, CDR2 SYDVKM. CDR3 DNA: TGTGCCAGCAAGTTTACAGGGGGCACCTACGAGCAGTACTTC. Translating gives CASKFTGGTYEQYF.